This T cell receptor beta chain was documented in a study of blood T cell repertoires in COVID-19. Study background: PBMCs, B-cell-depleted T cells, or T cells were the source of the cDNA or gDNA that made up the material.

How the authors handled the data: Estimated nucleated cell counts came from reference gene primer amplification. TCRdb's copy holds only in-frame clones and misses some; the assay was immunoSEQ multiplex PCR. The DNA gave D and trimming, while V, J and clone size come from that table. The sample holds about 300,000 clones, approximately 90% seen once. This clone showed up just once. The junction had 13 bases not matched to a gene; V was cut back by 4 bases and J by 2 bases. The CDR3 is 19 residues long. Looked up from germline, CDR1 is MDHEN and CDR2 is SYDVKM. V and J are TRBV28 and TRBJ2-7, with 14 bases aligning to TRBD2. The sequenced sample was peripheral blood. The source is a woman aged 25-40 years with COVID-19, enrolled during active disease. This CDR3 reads CASSWATPGLAGEAYEQYF. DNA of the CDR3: TGTGCCAGCAGTTGGGCAACCCCGGGACTAGCGGGAGAAGCCTACGAGCAGTACTTC.